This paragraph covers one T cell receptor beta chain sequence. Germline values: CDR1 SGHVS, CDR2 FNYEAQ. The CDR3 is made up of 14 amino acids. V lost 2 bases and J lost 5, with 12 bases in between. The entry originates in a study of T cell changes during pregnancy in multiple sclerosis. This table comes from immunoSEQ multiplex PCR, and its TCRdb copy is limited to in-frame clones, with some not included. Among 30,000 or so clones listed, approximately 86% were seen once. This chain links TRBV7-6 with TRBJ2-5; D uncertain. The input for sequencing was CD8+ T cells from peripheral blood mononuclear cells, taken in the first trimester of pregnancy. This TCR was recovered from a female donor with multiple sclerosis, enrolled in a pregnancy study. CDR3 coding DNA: TGTGCCAGCAGCTTATTTGTTGGGCAGGAGACCCAGTACTTC. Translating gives CASSLFVGQETQYF.